The rows below give T cell receptor beta chains drawn from one sample of a study of Ad26.COV2.S vaccination and SARS-CoV-2 variants. The repertoire was sequenced with immunoSEQ multiplex PCR; TCRdb's copy has only in-frame clones and lacks some. The sample includes under 550,000 clones, 90% of them seen just once. Sequenced material: peripheral blood, taken in a trial of Ad26.COV2.S vaccine versus placebo. Receptor source: a person between 18 and 60 years old who received the Ad26.COV2.S COVID-19 vaccine or a placebo. CDR3s include the opening cysteine and the closing phenylalanine or tryptophan. Fields, in order: D gene, V gene, clone size, CDR3 length, J gene, CDR3 protein, CDR3 DNA. A D gene is named only where the DNA matches it firmly. Not every row has a clone size; where given, it reads once, few, many or a size class.

D gene: .; V gene: TRBV5-4; clone size: .; CDR3 length: 15; J gene: TRBJ2-2; CDR3 protein: CASSSRTENTGELFF; CDR3 DNA: TGTGCCAGCAGCTCTAGGACCGAGAACACCGGGGAGCTGTTTTTT
D gene: TRBD2; V gene: TRBV5-1; clone size: .; CDR3 length: 14; J gene: TRBJ2-1; CDR3 protein: CASSSLAGVDEQFF; CDR3 DNA: TGCGCCAGCAGTTCCCTAGCGGGAGTAGATGAGCAGTTCTTC
D gene: TRBD2; V gene: TRBV30; clone size: .; CDR3 length: 14; J gene: TRBJ2-5; CDR3 protein: CAWRIAGGRETQYF; CDR3 DNA: TGTGCCTGGAGGATAGCGGGAGGGCGTGAGACCCAGTACTTC
D gene: .; V gene: TRBV30; clone size: .; CDR3 length: 14; J gene: TRBJ2-2; CDR3 protein: CAWSARTVTGELFF; CDR3 DNA: TGTGCCTGGAGTGCCCGGACAGTCACCGGGGAGCTGTTTTTT
D gene: .; V gene: TRBV4-1; clone size: .; CDR3 length: 16; J gene: TRBJ1-5; CDR3 protein: CASSQDRGRSNQPQHF; CDR3 DNA: TGCGCCAGCAGCCAAGACAGGGGAAGGAGCAATCAGCCCCAGCATTTT
D gene: .; V gene: TRBV28; clone size: .; CDR3 length: 14; J gene: TRBJ2-3; CDR3 protein: CASSFAGSTDTQYF; CDR3 DNA: TGTGCCAGCAGTTTTGCGGGCAGCACAGATACGCAGTATTTT
D gene: .; V gene: TRBV27; clone size: few; CDR3 length: 13; J gene: TRBJ1-1; CDR3 protein: CASSLYGSGEAFF; CDR3 DNA: TGTGCCAGCAGTTTATACGGCTCAGGGGAAGCTTTCTTT
D gene: .; V gene: TRBV7-8; clone size: .; CDR3 length: 12; J gene: TRBJ2-5; CDR3 protein: CASSLGGATQYF; CDR3 DNA: TGTGCCAGCAGTCTTGGCGGAGCGACCCAGTACTTC
D gene: TRBD2; V gene: TRBV5-6; clone size: .; CDR3 length: 15; J gene: TRBJ2-7; CDR3 protein: CASSFIAGERDEQYF; CDR3 DNA: TGTGCCAGCAGCTTTATAGCGGGAGAAAGGGACGAGCAGTACTTC
D gene: TRBD1; V gene: TRBV28; clone size: .; CDR3 length: 16; J gene: TRBJ2-7; CDR3 protein: CASSIPTDRGFYEQYF; CDR3 DNA: TGTGCCAGCAGTATACCTACGGACAGGGGATTCTACGAGCAGTACTTC
D gene: .; V gene: TRBV4-1; clone size: .; CDR3 length: 16; J gene: TRBJ2-7; CDR3 protein: CASSQERGAVTYEQYF; CDR3 DNA: TGCGCCAGCAGCCAAGAACGAGGGGCCGTCACCTACGAGCAGTACTTC
D gene: .; V gene: TRBV6-5; clone size: once; CDR3 length: 11; J gene: TRBJ1-2; CDR3 protein: CASSPGLGYTF; CDR3 DNA: TGTGCCAGCAGCCCAGGGTTGGGCTACACCTTC
D gene: .; V gene: TRBV5-1; clone size: .; CDR3 length: 12; J gene: TRBJ2-1; CDR3 protein: CASSELTNEQFF; CDR3 DNA: TGCGCCAGCAGCGAGTTAACGAATGAGCAGTTCTTC
D gene: .; V gene: TRBV2; clone size: .; CDR3 length: 14; J gene: TRBJ2-7; CDR3 protein: CASAKQGVSNEQYF; CDR3 DNA: TGTGCCAGCGCCAAACAGGGAGTTTCTAACGAGCAGTACTTC
D gene: TRBD2; V gene: TRBV9; clone size: .; CDR3 length: 16; J gene: TRBJ2-3; CDR3 protein: CASSSGTSGSTDTQYF; CDR3 DNA: TGTGCCAGCAGCTCCGGGACTAGCGGGAGCACAGATACGCAGTATTTT
D gene: TRBD2; V gene: TRBV5-4; clone size: .; CDR3 length: 18; J gene: TRBJ2-7; CDR3 protein: CASSEGTGTSGSLYEQYF; CDR3 DNA: TGTGCCAGCAGCGAGGGAACCGGGACTAGCGGGAGTTTGTACGAGCAGTACTTC
D gene: .; V gene: TRBV4-1; clone size: once; CDR3 length: 15; J gene: TRBJ1-1; CDR3 protein: CASSQDPGFNTEAFF; CDR3 DNA: TGCGCCAGCAGCCAAGATCCTGGGTTCAACACTGAAGCTTTCTTT
D gene: .; V gene: TRBV7-9; clone size: few; CDR3 length: 16; J gene: TRBJ1-5; CDR3 protein: CASSLESAGSNQPQHF; CDR3 DNA: TGTGCCAGCAGCTTAGAATCGGCAGGGAGCAATCAGCCCCAGCATTTT
D gene: .; V gene: TRBV5-1; clone size: .; CDR3 length: 14; J gene: TRBJ2-3; CDR3 protein: CASSFLGFRDTQYF; CDR3 DNA: TGCGCCAGCAGCTTTCTAGGGTTCAGAGATACGCAGTATTTT
D gene: TRBD2; V gene: TRBV6-5; clone size: .; CDR3 length: 14; J gene: TRBJ2-3; CDR3 protein: CASSQGGRADTQYF; CDR3 DNA: TGTGCCAGCAGTCAGGGAGGGAGGGCAGATACGCAGTATTTT
D gene: .; V gene: TRBV27; clone size: .; CDR3 length: 13; J gene: TRBJ1-2; CDR3 protein: CASQGRGGYGYTF; CDR3 DNA: TGTGCCAGCCAGGGGAGGGGAGGGTATGGCTACACCTTC
D gene: TRBD2; V gene: TRBV5-6; clone size: .; CDR3 length: 15; J gene: TRBJ2-7; CDR3 protein: CASSFSGAASYEQYF; CDR3 DNA: TGTGCCAGCAGCTTTAGCGGGGCCGCCTCCTACGAGCAGTACTTC
D gene: .; V gene: TRBV4-2; clone size: .; CDR3 length: 15; J gene: TRBJ1-6; CDR3 protein: CASSQDKHEESPLHF; CDR3 DNA: TGTGCCAGCAGCCAAGATAAACATGAAGAATCACCCCTCCACTTT
D gene: .; V gene: TRBV6-5; clone size: .; CDR3 length: 14; J gene: TRBJ2-5; CDR3 protein: CASSYTVNQETQYF; CDR3 DNA: TGTGCCAGCAGTTATACCGTGAACCAAGAGACCCAGTACTTC
D gene: TRBD1; V gene: TRBV2; clone size: .; CDR3 length: 15; J gene: TRBJ1-1; CDR3 protein: CASKPGGSMNTEAFF; CDR3 DNA: TGTGCCAGCAAACCAGGGGGTTCGATGAACACTGAAGCTTTCTTT
D gene: .; V gene: TRBV30; clone size: .; CDR3 length: 14; J gene: TRBJ1-3; CDR3 protein: CAWSLRGPGNTIYF; CDR3 DNA: TGTGCCTGGAGCCTAAGGGGACCCGGAAACACCATATATTTT
D gene: .; V gene: TRBV19; clone size: few; CDR3 length: 18; J gene: TRBJ1-1; CDR3 protein: CASSTPPRQGLRRTEAFF; CDR3 DNA: TGTGCCAGTAGTACACCCCCGCGGCAGGGCCTTAGAAGAACTGAAGCTTTCTTT
D gene: TRBD1; V gene: TRBV30; clone size: .; CDR3 length: 13; J gene: TRBJ1-2; CDR3 protein: CAWNQGAAYGYTF; CDR3 DNA: TGTGCCTGGAATCAGGGGGCGGCCTATGGCTACACCTTC
D gene: .; V gene: TRBV27; clone size: .; CDR3 length: 16; J gene: TRBJ1-4; CDR3 protein: CASSFEGGYRNEKLFF; CDR3 DNA: TGTGCCAGCAGTTTTGAGGGGGGGTATCGTAATGAAAAACTGTTTTTT
D gene: .; V gene: TRBV30; clone size: .; CDR3 length: 13; J gene: TRBJ2-7; CDR3 protein: CAWSVGDGYEQYF; CDR3 DNA: TGTGCCTGGAGTGTAGGGGACGGCTACGAGCAGTACTTC
D gene: TRBD1; V gene: TRBV19; clone size: .; CDR3 length: 15; J gene: TRBJ1-6; CDR3 protein: CASTLRDRYNSPLHF; CDR3 DNA: TGTGCCAGTACCCTCCGGGACAGATATAATTCACCCCTCCACTTT
D gene: .; V gene: TRBV6-2/TRBV6-3; clone size: .; CDR3 length: 15; J gene: TRBJ1-2; CDR3 protein: CASSYSPETIYGYTF; CDR3 DNA: TGTGCCAGCAGTTACTCTCCGGAAACTATCTATGGCTACACCTTC
D gene: .; V gene: TRBV9; clone size: .; CDR3 length: 13; J gene: TRBJ2-5; CDR3 protein: CASSRGSLGTQYF; CDR3 DNA: TGTGCCAGCAGCCGGGGGTCGTTGGGGACCCAGTACTTC
D gene: TRBD2; V gene: TRBV27; clone size: .; CDR3 length: 14; J gene: TRBJ2-1; CDR3 protein: CASMSGLAQYEQFF; CDR3 DNA: TGTGCCAGCATGTCGGGACTAGCTCAATATGAGCAGTTCTTC
D gene: .; V gene: TRBV30; clone size: .; CDR3 length: 13; J gene: TRBJ2-7; CDR3 protein: CAWSAESWGEQYF; CDR3 DNA: TGTGCCTGGAGTGCGGAATCCTGGGGCGAGCAGTACTTC
D gene: TRBD1; V gene: TRBV5-1; clone size: .; CDR3 length: 17; J gene: TRBJ2-2; CDR3 protein: CASSWTGTGVDTGELFF; CDR3 DNA: TGCGCCAGCAGCTGGACCGGGACAGGGGTGGACACCGGGGAGCTGTTTTTT
D gene: .; V gene: TRBV5-1; clone size: .; CDR3 length: 14; J gene: TRBJ1-5; CDR3 protein: CASSPGPSNQPQHF; CDR3 DNA: TGCGCCAGCAGCCCGGGACCTAGCAATCAGCCCCAGCATTTT
D gene: .; V gene: TRBV19; clone size: .; CDR3 length: 15; J gene: TRBJ2-1; CDR3 protein: CASSRSHPSGNEQFF; CDR3 DNA: TGTGCCAGTAGTAGGTCGCACCCGAGTGGTAATGAGCAGTTCTTC
D gene: TRBD2; V gene: TRBV11-2; clone size: once; CDR3 length: 17; J gene: TRBJ2-3; CDR3 protein: CASSFGTSGRASDTQYF; CDR3 DNA: TGTGCCAGCAGCTTTGGGACTAGCGGGAGGGCTTCAGATACGCAGTATTTT
D gene: .; V gene: TRBV6-5; clone size: .; CDR3 length: 15; J gene: TRBJ1-1; CDR3 protein: CASSYRGKGYTEAFF; CDR3 DNA: TGTGCCAGCAGTTACAGAGGGAAGGGGTACACTGAAGCTTTCTTT